These 26 T cell receptor beta chains were sequenced from one sample in a study of CD8+ T cells in alopecia areata. Reverse transcribed after extraction, RNA yielded cDNA as the sequencing template. Profiling relied on immunoSEQ multiplex PCR, and the TCRdb table lists in-frame clones only, not all of them. The sample lists more than 75,000 clones; more than 35% were seen once. The sample taken for sequencing was CD4+ T cells sorted from blood. The receptors shown here come from a human donor with alopecia areata.

This clone was found a few times. The chain is built from TRBV29-1 and TRBJ2-7; 12 nucleotides line up with TRBD2. The CDR3 runs 14 residues. Trimming removed 2 bases from V and 6 bases from J; junction bases left unmatched: 5. Germline V gene sequence: CDR1 SQVTM, CDR2 ANQGSEA. The CDR3 sequence: CSVESTSGRGEQYF. The CDR3 DNA reads TGCAGCGTTGAATCGACTAGCGGGAGAGGCGAGCAGTACTTC.

V and J are TRBV4-2 and TRBJ2-4; D uncertain. Trimming removed 1 base from V and 0 bases from J, with 13 bases in between. Germline V CDR1 and CDR2: LGHNA, YNFKEQ. This CDR3 spans 17 amino acids. The CDR3 region is CASSQVTGALAKNIQYF. The CDR3 nucleotides are TGTGCCAGCAGCCAAGTTACGGGTGCACTAGCCAAAAACATTCAGTACTTC.

The CDR3 sequence: CASSFDRGRDTQYF. The CDR3 coding sequence is TGTGCCAGTAGTTTCGACAGGGGGCGAGATACGCAGTATTTT. This chain connects TRBV19 to TRBJ2-3, with TRBD1 identical over 10 bases. The CDR3 length is 14 residues. Germline V gives CDR1 LNHDA, CDR2 SQIVND (reference sequence). The ends lost 5 bases at V and 5 bases at J; junction bases unmatched: 4. The full variable domain, its missing parts supplied by reference TRBV19 and TRBJ2-3, is DGGITQSPKYLFRKEGQNVTLSCEQNLNHDAMYWYRQDPGQGLRLIYYSQIVNDFQKGDIAEGYSVSREKKESFPLTVTSAQKNPTAFYLCASSFDRGRDTQYFGPGTRLTVL.

DNA for the CDR3: TGTGCCAGCAGCCAAGGTACGGGCCAGCCCCAGCATTTT. Translating gives CASSQGTGQPQHF. The chain is built from TRBV14 and TRBJ1-5; no clear D gene. The V end lost 1 base, the J end lost 7 bases, and 8 bases lay between the germline ends. Per the germline V gene, CDR1 is SGHDN and CDR2 is FVKESK. The CDR3 loop spans 13 amino acids.

This clone was seen more than once but under ten times. The rearrangement links TRBV5-8 to TRBJ2-5, with D perhaps TRBD2 (6 bases). Trimming shortened V by 2 bases and J by 1 base, and 15 bases separated the two germline ends. Germline V gene sequence: CDR1 SGHTS, CDR2 YDEGEE. This CDR3 has 16 amino acids. The chain's CDR3 is CASSFLRPEGQETQYF. The CDR3 DNA is TGTGCCAGCAGCTTCCTCAGACCGGAGGGCCAAGAGACCCAGTACTTC.

This clone showed up just once. J is TRBJ2-3 and V is TRBV5-1, with 7 bases that match TRBD2. Germline V gives CDR1 SGHRS, CDR2 YFSETQ. CDR3 length equals 17 residues. J was trimmed by 0 bases and V by 4 bases; bases with no gene match: 11. CDR3 sequence reads: CASSHGKTSSSTDTQYF. The CDR3 region has the DNA TGCGCCAGCAGCCATGGGAAGACTAGCAGCAGCACAGATACGCAGTATTTT.

The chain links TRBV28 to TRBJ2-4; 7 bases agree with TRBD2. This CDR3 spans 15 amino acids. The trim removed 2 bases at V and 9 bases at J, leaving 10 bases unmatched. Germline-derived CDR1 and CDR2 are MDHEN and SYDVKM. The CDR3 region has the DNA TGTGCCAGCAGTTTAACGGCTAGCGGCCAGGGCATTCAGTACTTC. This sequence encodes CASSLTASGQGIQYF. Supplemented by reference TRBV28 and TRBJ2-4, the full variable domain reads DVKVTQSSRYLVKRTGEKVFLECVQDMDHENMFWYRQDPGLGLRLIYFSYDVKMKEKGDIPEGYSVSREKKERFSLILESASTNQTSMYLCASSLTASGQGIQYFGAGTRLSVL.

The rearrangement joins TRBV4-3 to TRBJ2-3, with 7 nucleotides matching TRBD1. Per germline, CDR1 LGHNA and CDR2 YSLEER. J lost 6 bases, V lost 2 bases, and 8 bases had no gene match. The CDR3 has 15 amino acids. CDR3 protein: CASSQRGQGGDTQYF. In nucleotides, the CDR3 is TGCGCCAGCAGCCAAAGGGGGCAGGGTGGGGATACGCAGTATTTT.

This clone has just a few counts. At one boundary the junction diverges from the germline segment, which might be a read error. The chain joins TRBV14 to TRBJ2-2; 11 bases map to TRBD2. The V gene's germline CDR1 is SGHDN and CDR2 FVKESK. There are 17 residues in the CDR3. The CDR3 spells CASSQEKLAGVTGDLFF. The DNA for the CDR3 is TGTGCCAGCAGCCAAGAGAAACTAGCGGGGGTCACCGGGGATCTGTTTTTT.

This sequence joins TRBV2 and TRBJ2-2; D remains unclear. This CDR3 has 12 residues. Trimming removed 6 bases from V and 1 base from J, with 3 bases in between. Germline V gene data show CDR1 as SNHLY and CDR2 as FYNNEI. The CDR3 spells CASRGNTGELFF. The CDR3 bases are TGTGCCAGCAGAGGGAACACCGGGGAGCTGTTTTTT.

The chain couples TRBV29-1 to TRBJ2-3; tentatively, D is TRBD1 (6 bases). The CDR3 covers 12 residues. V lost 2 bases and J 8 bases, leaving 11 bases between the germline ends. Germline lookup yields CDR1 SQVTM and CDR2 ANQGSEA. The CDR3 here is CSVELGAGTQYF. The CDR3 DNA reads as TGCAGCGTTGAACTGGGGGCAGGTACGCAGTATTTT.

This clone occurred a few times. The chain employs TRBV29-1 and TRBJ2-7; D is undetermined. V shed 2 bases and J shed 1 base, with 9 bases lying between them. Germline V CDR1 and CDR2: SQVTM, ANQGSEA. The CDR3 totals 13 residues. CDR3 nucleotides: TGCAGCGTTGAAACAAAATATTCCTACGAGCAGTACTTC. Its protein product is CSVETKYSYEQYF.

This rearrangement joins TRBV4-2 to TRBJ2-3, with TRBD2 identical over 8 bases. The CDR3 extends over 15 amino acids. Germline V lookup: CDR1 LGHNA, CDR2 YNFKEQ. Trimming took 6 bases from V and 2 from J; bases not matched to a gene: 7. The CDR3 DNA reads TGTGCCAGCAGTCTGGGCGGGGGGACCACAGATACGCAGTATTTT. It is translated as CASSLGGGTTDTQYF.

This clone was detected a few times. The J gene is TRBJ1-2, the V gene TRBV29-1; 8 bases are a match to TRBD1. The CDR3 extends over 14 amino acids. Germline trimming cut 8 bases from V and 4 bases from J; bases unmatched to any gene: 12. Germline CDR1 reads SQVTM; CDR2 reads ANQGSEA. CDR3 region: CSSEGQGSGYGYTF. As DNA, the CDR3 is TGCAGCTCAGAAGGACAGGGTTCGGGCTATGGCTACACCTTC.

J is TRBJ2-5 and V is TRBV18; D not certain. The CDR3 is made up of 12 amino acids. V lost 2 bases and J 4 bases, leaving 5 bases between the germline ends. Germline CDR1 KGHSH, CDR2 LQKENI. CDR3 region: CASSPDTETQYF. The CDR3 DNA reads TGTGCCAGCTCACCAGACACAGAGACCCAGTACTTC.

In this sample, this clone turned up once. The rearrangement links TRBV30 to TRBJ1-3; unclear D gene. The V end lost 4 bases, the J end lost 0 bases, and 13 bases lay between the germline ends. Per the germline V gene, CDR1 is GTSNPN and CDR2 is SVGIG (reference sequence). This CDR3 region has 15 residues. The CDR3 coding sequence is TGTGCCTGGACTGGGCGGCCCAGCTCTGGAAACACCATATATTTT. Protein product: CAWTGRPSSGNTIYF. The whole variable domain, filled in from reference TRBV30 and TRBJ1-3, reads SQTIHQWPATLVQPVGSPLSLECTVEGTSNPNLYWYRQAAGRGLQLLFYSVGIGQISSEVPQNLSASRPQDRQFILSSKKLLLSDSGFYLCAWTGRPSSGNTIYFGEGSWLTVV.

Remarks on this clone: The sample carries other DNA sequences with the same CDR3. The chain has TRBV20-1 and TRBJ2-7; D is possibly TRBD1 (6 bases). The CDR3 sequence is 11 residues long. Germline CDR1 DFQATT, CDR2 SNEGSKA (reference sequence). Deletions cut 5 bases from V and 3 bases from J, with 8 bases between. CDR3 in amino acids: CSALGGYEQYF. CDR3 DNA: TGCAGTGCTTTAGGGGGCTACGAGCAGTACTTC.

This clone was observed a handful of times. The rearrangement uses TRBV28 and TRBJ2-7; no reliable D call. Looked up from germline, CDR1 is MDHEN and CDR2 is SYDVKM. Trimming removed 4 bases from V and 3 bases from J, with 7 bases in between. The CDR3 length is 12 residues. The CDR3 nucleotides are TGTGCCAGCAGTTACGGGTTCTACGAGCAGTACTTC. Protein sequence: CASSYGFYEQYF.

V is TRBV15 and J is TRBJ2-2, with 7 bases lining up with TRBD1. The CDR3 runs to 16 residues. Trimming at V came to 5 bases and at J to 5 bases, leaving 11 bases not matched to a gene. CDR1 is LNHNV, CDR2 YYDKDF, per germline (reference sequence). The CDR3 DNA reads as TGTGCCACCAGCTTTTCGACAGGGTACGGGACCGGGGAGCTGTTTTTT. Translated, it gives CATSFSTGYGTGELFF.

The rearrangement joins TRBV27 to TRBJ2-3, with D tentatively TRBD2 (7 bases). This CDR3 region has 14 residues. V was clipped by 4 bases and J by 4 bases, with 12 bases between them. Germline V gene lookup returns CDR1 MNHEY and CDR2 SMNVEV (reference sequence). The CDR3 DNA reads TGTGCCAGCAGTTGGGGGGGCCGGGCAGATACGCAGTATTTT. Residues: CASSWGGRADTQYF.

The chain carries TRBV30 and TRBJ1-5; D is unresolved. Deletions cut 1 base from V and 2 bases from J, with 12 bases between. CDR1 is GTSNPN and CDR2 is SVGIG in the germline V gene (reference sequence). This CDR3 has 15 amino acids. As DNA, the CDR3 is TGTGCCTGGAGTGGGTATGAGCAGGGCAATCAGCCCCAGCATTTT. This gives the protein CAWSGYEQGNQPQHF.

This clone was seen a handful of times. The rearrangement joins TRBV29-1 to TRBJ1-1; TRBD1 aligns across 9 bases. The CDR3 has 15 residues. Unmatched junction bases numbered 15, after V lost 3 bases and J lost 10 bases. The V gene's germline CDR1 is SQVTM and CDR2 ANQGSEA. DNA of the CDR3: TGCAGCGTTGAGGGGATCGACAGGGGGAACGGAGGAGCTTTCTTT. It codes for CSVEGIDRGNGGAFF.

This chain connects TRBV29-1 to TRBJ1-1; 10 bases are a match to TRBD1. With 7 bases clipped from V and 2 bases from J, the junction kept 7 bases outside the gene matches. The CDR3 runs 14 residues. Germline values: CDR1 SQVTM, CDR2 ANQGSEA. The CDR3 loop is CSGTDRGQNTEAFF. CDR3 DNA sequence: TGCAGCGGTACTGACAGGGGGCAAAACACTGAAGCTTTCTTT.

The chain has TRBV7-2 and TRBJ1-6; D call uncertain. Trimming removed 1 base at V and 7 bases at J, with 5 bases between. Looked up from germline, CDR1 is SGHTA and CDR2 is FQGNSA. The CDR3 covers 13 residues. CDR3 DNA sequence: TGTGCCAGCAGCTTAGGCGGAAATTCACCCCTCCACTTT. Translating gives CASSLGGNSPLHF. The full variable domain, completed using reference TRBV7-2 and TRBJ1-6, is GAGVSQSPSNKVTEKGKDVELRCDPISGHTALYWYRQSLGQGLEFLIYFQGNSAPDKSGLPSDRFSAERTGGSVSTLTIQRTQQEDSAVYLCASSLGGNSPLHFGNGTRLTVT.

The chain uses TRBV7-2 and TRBJ2-1, with D unclear. Germline CDR1 and CDR2: SGHTA and FQGNSA. CDR3 length: 13 residues. Trimming left V 5 bases short and J 4 bases short, with 9 bases between. The CDR3 nucleotides read TGTGCCAGCAGCCGAGATCGATACAATGAGCAGTTCTTC. This encodes CASSRDRYNEQFF.

Sample share makes this clone medium-sized (0.01 to 0.1%). V usage is TRBV6-4 and J usage is TRBJ2-3; D could derive from TRBD1 or TRBD2 (5 bases each). The CDR3 extends over 14 amino acids. The germline V and J ends were trimmed by 0 bases and 8 bases, with 12 bases remaining between them. The germline V gene has CDR1 MRHNA and CDR2 SNTAGT. The CDR3 reads CASSDSNLGVTQYF. The CDR3 nucleotides read TGTGCCAGCAGTGACTCGAATCTGGGGGTTACGCAGTATTTT.